This record looks at one T cell receptor beta chain sequence and its context. The target antigen is unknown. Treatment reported: oral pan-JAK inhibitor, 5-10 mg twice daily. The source of the sample is a study of CD8+ T cells in alopecia areata. For the study at large: Treated patients received oral tofacitinib, 5 to 10 mg twice daily. Overall study findings and caveats: Scalp samples also contribute reads from the resident alphabeta T cells found in normal skin.

This CDR3 is built from 13 residues. Between the trimmed V and J ends, which lost 0 bases and 2 bases, there was a span of 5 bases. Germline assignment: CDR1 SGHAT and CDR2 FQNNGV. Sequencing relied on a cDNA template that was reverse transcribed from extracted RNA. Profiled with immunoSEQ multiplex PCR; TCRdb holds only in-frame clones, not every one. The sample has about 210,000 clones; around two fifths are singletons. The sample here was CD4+ T cells sorted from blood, taken around week 36, from a patient treated with tofacitinib. The TCR was taken from a human donor with alopecia areata. The V call is TRBV11-2, the J call TRBJ2-7, with D unresolved. In nucleotides, the CDR3 is TGTGCCAGCAGCTTAGACCGGGCCTACGAGCAGTACTTC. It specifies CASSLDRAYEQYF.